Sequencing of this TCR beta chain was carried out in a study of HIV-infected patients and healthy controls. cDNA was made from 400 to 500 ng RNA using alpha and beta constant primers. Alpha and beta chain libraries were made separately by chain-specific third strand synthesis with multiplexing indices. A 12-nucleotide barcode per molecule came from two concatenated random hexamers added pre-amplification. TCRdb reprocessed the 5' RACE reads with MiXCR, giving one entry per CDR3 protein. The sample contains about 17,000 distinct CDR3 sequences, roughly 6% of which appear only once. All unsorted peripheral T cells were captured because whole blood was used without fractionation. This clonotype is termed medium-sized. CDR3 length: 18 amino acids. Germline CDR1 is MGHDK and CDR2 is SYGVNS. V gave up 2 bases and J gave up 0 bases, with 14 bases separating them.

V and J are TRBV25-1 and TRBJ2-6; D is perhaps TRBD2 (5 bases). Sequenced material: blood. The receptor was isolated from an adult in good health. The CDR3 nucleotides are TGTGCCAGCAGTGAAACCGGGGTTACGCCCTCTGGGGCCAACGTCCTGACTTTC. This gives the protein CASSETGVTPSGANVLTF.